A single sample is the source of the 31 T cell receptor beta chains below, sequenced in a study of blood T cells in healthy people across ages. Sample-barcoded 5' priming and a J-beta primer mix drove a second PCR of roughly 6 to 12 cycles. TCRdb reanalysed the 5' RACE reads using MiXCR and keeps one entry per CDR3 protein. The data hold roughly 2 million distinct CDR3 sequences, with around half observed a single time. The source material was blood. The receptors originated from a woman aged 40 to 50 in good health.

This clonotype was counted between two and nine times. V is TRBV7-2 and J is TRBJ2-5, with 10 bases aligning to TRBD2. CDR1 is SGHTA, CDR2 FQGNSA, per germline. This CDR3 contains 14 residues. After removal of 5 bases from V and 5 bases from J, the junction contained 5 bases not matched to a gene. The CDR3 bases are TGTGCCAGCAGCACCCTAGCGGGGGTTGAGACCCAGTACTTC. Protein product: CASSTLAGVETQYF.

This clonotype was found a few times. The chain is built from TRBV5-1 and TRBJ2-3, with a possible D match to TRBD1 (6 bases). V lost 3 bases and J lost 2, with 16 bases in between. This CDR3 spans 16 amino acids. Germline V CDR1 and CDR2: SGHRS, YFSETQ. The CDR3 sequence is CASSSDSQGVTDTQYF. The CDR3 DNA follows: TGCGCCAGCAGCTCCGACTCACAGGGTGTCACAGATACGCAGTATTTT. Full variable domain (outside the CDR3, taken from reference TRBV5-1 and TRBJ2-3): KAGVTQTPRYLIKTRGQQVTLSCSPISGHRSVSWYQQTPGQGLQFLFEYFSETQRNKGNFPGRFSGRQFSNSRSEMNVSTLELGDSALYLCASSSDSQGVTDTQYFGPGTRLTVL.

This clonotype came up a few times. This rearrangement joins TRBV27 to TRBJ1-1; no reliable D call. This CDR3 comprises 13 residues. Germline V lookup: CDR1 MNHEY, CDR2 SMNVEV (reference sequence). V lost 6 bases to trimming and J lost 5 bases, with 13 bases between them. The CDR3 spells CASRRTVITEAFF. The DNA of the CDR3 is TGTGCCAGCAGGCGCACAGTGATTACTGAAGCTTTCTTT.

The chain is built from TRBV6-5 and TRBJ2-1; 10 bases fit TRBD2. The trim removed 4 bases at V and 2 bases at J, leaving 5 bases unmatched. The germline V gene has CDR1 MNHEY and CDR2 SVGAGI. The CDR3 covers 16 residues. This CDR3 reads CASSSSLAGAYNEQFF. CDR3 coding DNA: TGTGCCAGCAGTTCCTCTCTAGCGGGGGCCTACAATGAGCAGTTCTTC.

This clonotype was recorded only once. CDR3 sequence: CASSPSGGMNNEQFF. CDR3 nucleotide sequence: TGTGCCAGCAGCCCTAGCGGGGGGATGAACAATGAGCAGTTCTTC. The gene calls are TRBV6-5 and TRBJ2-1; 11 positions match TRBD2. This CDR3 spans 15 amino acids. V lost 6 bases, J lost 5 bases, and 6 bases stayed unmatched. Germline lookup yields CDR1 MNHEY and CDR2 SVGAGI.

This clonotype was seen a handful of times. CDR3 sequence: CASSSGTGENIQYF. The CDR3 DNA sequence: TGTGCCAGCAGTAGCGGGACAGGGGAGAACATTCAGTACTTC. The chain is built from TRBV6-5 and TRBJ2-4, with 10 bases identical to TRBD1. CDR1 and CDR2 (germline): MNHEY, SVGAGI. V gave up 5 bases and J gave up 7 bases; unmatched junction bases: 5. This CDR3 region has 14 residues.

The CDR3 nucleotides are TGTGCCAGCAGCCACGGGGACACCCGAAACTCCGGGGAGCTGTTTTTT. This sequence encodes CASSHGDTRNSGELFF. The rearrangement joins TRBV9 to TRBJ2-2, with TRBD1 as a possible D gene (6 bases). Trimming removed 4 bases from V and 6 bases from J, with 19 bases in between. Germline loops: CDR1 SGDLS, CDR2 YYNGEE. There are 16 residues in the CDR3.

The CDR3 region is CASSLDGGPPSYEQYF. The CDR3 DNA sequence: TGTGCCAGCAGCTTAGATGGAGGACCCCCCTCCTACGAGCAGTACTTC. The rearrangement joins TRBV7-9 to TRBJ2-7, with D perhaps matching TRBD2 (5 bases). CDR1 is SEHNR, CDR2 FQNEAQ, per germline (reference sequence). V was cut by 1 base and J by 0 bases, with 13 bases left in between. The CDR3 has 16 residues.

The V call is TRBV28, the J call TRBJ2-3; D may be TRBD2 (5 bases). Germline V lookup: CDR1 MDHEN, CDR2 SYDVKM. V lost 5 bases to trimming and J lost 2 bases, with 20 bases between them. This CDR3 spans 17 amino acids. CDR3 residues: CASSRDGITGSTDTQYF. The CDR3 bases are TGTGCCAGCAGTCGAGACGGGATCACGGGCTCCACAGATACGCAGTATTTT.

In its sample, this clonotype was seen a few times. The chain couples TRBV11-2 to TRBJ1-2; D uncertain. In germline, CDR1 is SGHAT, CDR2 FQNNGV. This CDR3 has 11 amino acids. V lost 7 bases and J lost 2, with 5 bases in between. Written as DNA, the CDR3 is TGTGCCAGCACCAAAAACTATGGCTACACCTTC. This encodes CASTKNYGYTF.

J is TRBJ1-3 and V is TRBV20-1, with D perhaps matching TRBD1 (5 bases). V shed 5 bases and J shed 4 bases, with 18 bases lying between them. The germline gives CDR1 DFQATT, CDR2 SNEGSKA (reference sequence). There are 15 residues in the CDR3. The CDR3: CSALLPGEYGNTIYF. The CDR3, as DNA: TGCAGTGCTCTCCTCCCGGGGGAGTACGGAAACACCATATATTTT.

J is TRBJ2-5 and V is TRBV7-2, with a weak D call TRBD2 (6 bases). Germline assignment: CDR1 SGHTA and CDR2 FQGNSA. The V gene lost 4 bases and the J gene lost 5 bases, with 23 bases spanning the gap. CDR3 length: 17 residues. The CDR3 protein is CASSSQTGGVTGETQYF. In nucleotides, the CDR3 is TGTGCCAGCAGCTCACAGACTGGCGGGGTAACCGGGGAGACCCAGTACTTC.

This clonotype was observed a few times. The V call is TRBV13, the J call TRBJ2-6; D call uncertain. From germline, CDR1 is PRHDT and CDR2 FYEKMQ (reference sequence). The CDR3 is 16 amino acids. V lost 5 bases to trimming and J lost 4 bases, with 15 bases between them. The CDR3 here is CASSASTLVGANVLTF. CDR3 DNA sequence: TGTGCCAGCAGCGCTTCGACATTAGTAGGGGCCAACGTCCTGACTTTC.

V gene TRBV4-1 combines with J gene TRBJ2-5, with a possible D match to TRBD1 (6 bases). Germline CDR1 reads MGHRA; CDR2 reads YSYEKL. The V end lost 1 base, the J end lost 2 bases, and 11 bases lay between the germline ends. The CDR3 covers 15 residues. CDR3 in amino acids: CASSQARGTQETQYF. In nucleotides, the CDR3 is TGCGCCAGCAGCCAAGCGAGAGGGACACAAGAGACCCAGTACTTC.

The J gene is TRBJ1-2, the V gene TRBV20-1, with 11 bases fitting TRBD1. CDR1 DFQATT and CDR2 SNEGSKA come from the germline V gene (reference sequence). This CDR3 is built from 17 residues. V was clipped by 1 base and J by 3 bases; unmatched bases: 10. The CDR3 sequence is CSARVGQGAGFDYGYTF. The DNA of the CDR3 is TGCAGTGCTAGAGTAGGACAGGGGGCCGGCTTCGACTATGGCTACACCTTC.

This clonotype appeared a few times. The chain joins TRBV4-3 to TRBJ2-6; no firm D call. Per the germline V gene, CDR1 is LGHNA and CDR2 is YSLEER. The CDR3 is made up of 17 amino acids. Trimming shortened V by 0 bases and J by 0 bases, and 9 bases separated the two germline ends. CDR3 amino acids: CASSQDNPYSGANVLTF. Written as DNA, the CDR3 is TGCGCCAGCAGCCAAGATAATCCGTACTCTGGGGCCAACGTCCTGACTTTC.

The V and J genes are TRBV27 and TRBJ2-4; the D gene is possibly TRBD2 (6 bases). Near its end, the DNA agrees better with TRBJ2-7, so the J call may be wrong. The CDR3 is 13 amino acids. In germline, CDR1 is MNHEY, CDR2 SMNVEV (reference sequence). This chain's CDR3 is CAIGSGRGYEQYF. DNA for the CDR3: TGTGCCATCGGTAGCGGTAGAGGCTACGAGCAGTACTTC.

This chain joins TRBV7-9 and TRBJ2-5; the D is unclear. The CDR3 has 13 residues. V gave up 4 bases and J gave up 1 base, with 7 bases separating them. Germline V gene lookup returns CDR1 SEHNR and CDR2 FQNEAQ (reference sequence). CDR3 DNA: TGTGCCAGCAGCTCTTTTGCCCAAGAGACCCAGTACTTC. Amino acid sequence: CASSSFAQETQYF. The full variable domain, completed using reference TRBV7-9 and TRBJ2-5, is DTGVSQNPRHKITKRGQNVTFRCDPISEHNRLYWYRQTLGQGPEFLTYFQNEAQLEKSRLLSDRFSAERPKGSFSTLEIQRTEQGDSAMYLCASSSFAQETQYFGPGTRLLVL.

V is TRBV29-1 and J is TRBJ2-1; TRBD2 matches 7 bases. Germline V lookup: CDR1 SQVTM, CDR2 ANQGSEA. V lost 8 bases, J lost 9 bases, and 13 bases stayed unmatched. The CDR3 is 13 amino acids. CDR3: CSIHREAWGEQFF. CDR3 DNA: TGCAGCATTCATCGGGAGGCATGGGGTGAGCAGTTCTTC.

This clonotype was counted a few times. The chain combines TRBV4-2 with TRBJ1-2; D call uncertain. Germline V CDR1 and CDR2: LGHNA, YNFKEQ. V lost 4 bases and J lost 7, with 19 bases in between. The CDR3 spans 15 residues. For the CDR3, the DNA is TGTGCCAGCAGCCCCGGTTCAGGACGACCCAGTGGCTACACCTTC. Translating gives CASSPGSGRPSGYTF.

This chain joins TRBV28 and TRBJ2-7, with 8 bases that match TRBD2. The ends lost 4 bases at V and 0 bases at J; junction bases unmatched: 11. The length of the CDR3 is 17 residues. Germline V gene lookup returns CDR1 MDHEN and CDR2 SYDVKM. The CDR3 reads CASSWIPAGVFSYEQYF. CDR3 in DNA: TGTGCCAGCAGTTGGATTCCAGCGGGGGTGTTCTCCTACGAGCAGTACTTC.

V is TRBV6-6 and J is TRBJ2-1; maybe TRBD1 (6 bases). The length of the CDR3 is 12 residues. V lost 4 bases and J lost 9, with 10 bases in between. Looked up from germline, CDR1 is MNHNY and CDR2 is SVGAGI (reference sequence). CDR3 sequence: CASSSRDIEQFF. The CDR3 bases are TGTGCCAGCAGTTCCCGGGACATTGAGCAGTTCTTC.

This rearrangement joins TRBV12-3 or TRBV12-4 to TRBJ2-7; 8 bases match TRBD1. V trimming: 2 bases; J trimming: 3 bases; junction bases outside the gene matches: 12. This CDR3 has 17 amino acids. Written as DNA, the CDR3 is TGTGCCAGCAGTTTAAGTCCTCCCGGGACAGGTTACTACGAGCAGTACTTC. Translated, it gives CASSLSPPGTGYYEQYF.

V is TRBV4-3 and J is TRBJ2-5; D ambiguous. The germline V gene has CDR1 LGHNA and CDR2 YSLEER. There are 12 residues in the CDR3. The chain's CDR3 is CAGASTQETQYF. CDR3 DNA sequence: TGCGCGGGCGCCAGCACCCAAGAGACCCAGTACTTC.

The chain combines TRBV6-2 or TRBV6-3 with TRBJ2-7; tentatively, D is TRBD2 (6 bases). V was cut by 5 bases and J by 1 base, with 18 bases left in between. The germline V gene encodes CDR1 MNHEY and CDR2 SVGEGT. This CDR3 comprises 16 residues. CDR3 in DNA: TGTGCCAGCAGTACGGGTCGAACGGGAGTGTCCTACGAGCAGTACTTC. Translated: CASSTGRTGVSYEQYF.

V gene TRBV27 combines with J gene TRBJ1-4, with unresolved D. The CDR3 is 12 residues long. Germline V gene data show CDR1 as MNHEY and CDR2 as SMNVEV (reference sequence). Between the trimmed V and J ends, which lost 10 bases and 8 bases, there was a span of 14 bases. CDR3 sequence: CATKNQVEKLFF. The CDR3 DNA reads TGTGCCACCAAGAACCAGGTGGAAAAACTGTTTTTT.

This clonotype came up a few times. This chain connects TRBV20-1 to TRBJ2-7; D gene uncertain. The ends were cut back, 5 bases at V and 1 base at J, with 12 bases in the middle. The CDR3 is made up of 13 amino acids. Per germline, CDR1 DFQATT and CDR2 SNEGSKA (reference sequence). The CDR3 DNA reads TGCAGTGCTCCCATTATTCCTTCCTACGAGCAGTACTTC. It translates to CSAPIIPSYEQYF.

A few counts support this clonotype. The chain carries TRBV11-2 and TRBJ2-5; D unclear. Trimming left V 1 base short and J 5 bases short, with 20 bases between. This CDR3 is 17 amino acids long. From germline, CDR1 is SGHAT and CDR2 FQNNGV. The CDR3 sequence is CASSLGGRLGKEETQYF. DNA of the CDR3: TGTGCCAGCAGCTTAGGAGGCAGGCTGGGTAAGGAGGAGACCCAGTACTTC.

V usage is TRBV20-1 and J usage is TRBJ2-7, with TRBD1 identical over 8 bases. The CDR3 is 13 amino acids. The germline V gene encodes CDR1 DFQATT and CDR2 SNEGSKA (reference sequence). CDR3 sequence (DNA): TGCACGAGCCCCGGGACAGGCTCCTACGAGCAGTACTTC. Translating it yields CTSPGTGSYEQYF.

This clonotype was detected a few times. The chain employs TRBV7-9 and TRBJ1-2; TRBD1 aligns across 9 bases. The CDR3 has 15 residues. Germline V gene sequence: CDR1 SEHNR, CDR2 FQNEAQ (reference sequence). V lost 5 bases to trimming and J lost 7 bases; unmatched junction nucleotides: 11. The CDR3 DNA is TGTGCCAGCAGCCCCTGGGACAGGGACGGGTCTGGCTACACCTTC. Its protein is CASSPWDRDGSGYTF.

The V gene is TRBV4-1, the J gene TRBJ2-5; D is unclear. The CDR3 has 15 residues. V lost 1 base and J lost 2, with 11 bases in between. The V gene's germline CDR1 is MGHRA and CDR2 YSYEKL. CDR3 bases: TGCGCCAGCAGCCAAGGGTTGGGAACTCAAGAGACCCAGTACTTC. Residues: CASSQGLGTQETQYF.